The clone carrying this T cell receptor (beta chain) was seen a single time. Its antigen is still unknown. Libraries were prepared by immunoSEQ multiplex PCR; TCRdb keeps only in-frame clonotypes and omits some of them. The data show about 45,000 clones, around 70% seen once. The sample comes from a study of vaccination effects on CD4 cells after COVID-19. The CDR3 totals 15 residues. J gave up 8 bases and V 0 bases, and 9 bases lay outside the gene matches. Germline V CDR1 and CDR2: SGHNT, YYREEE (reference sequence). Following an approximately eleven-day culture, CD4+ T cells were purified. Either the mRNA-1273 or the BNT162b2 vaccine was given to participants as two doses.

This TCR was recovered from a human donor who received a COVID-19 vaccine. The rearrangement links TRBV5-4 to TRBJ2-3; TRBD2 aligns across 7 bases. The material was CD4+ T cells from PBMCs cultured without peptide, obtained after COVID-19 vaccination. CDR3 loop: CASSLGTSRVATQYF. The CDR3 coding sequence is TGTGCCAGCAGCTTGGGGACTAGTAGGGTAGCTACGCAGTATTTT.